The present entry profiles one T cell receptor beta chain with its context. Its target is not known. These data are taken from a study of cytomegalovirus exposure and HLA in healthy donors. A multiplex PCR was run with 60 Vbeta primers and 13 Jbeta primers. Clones were read by immunoSEQ multiplex PCR, and TCRdb kept only the in-frame ones, dropping some. The table includes some 150,000 clones, roughly four fifths detected once. This CDR3 is 13 amino acids long. V trimming: 5 bases; J trimming: 8 bases; junction bases outside the gene matches: 6. Germline V CDR1 and CDR2: SQVTM, ANQGSEA. General observations from the study: DRB1 had the most TCR associations and HLA-C the fewest, a later analysis found, with rates varying by HLA locus. In a later analysis, productive TCRs from donors in an Asian-associated ancestry cluster reportedly carried fewer N-insertions than the cohort mean. It was likely that a cluster of highly shared sequence variants was a sequencing artifact.

Sequenced sample: PBMCs. V usage is TRBV29-1 and J usage is TRBJ2-2, with 9 bases lining up with TRBD1. The TCR comes from a woman aged 40-49 years in good health and CMV-seronegative. The chain's CDR3 is CSVLVQGAGELFF. DNA of the CDR3: TGCAGCGTTCTAGTACAGGGGGCGGGGGAGCTGTTTTTT.